Sequencing of this T cell receptor (beta chain) was carried out in a study of blood T cell repertoires in COVID-19. Overall study context: Sample material is recorded as cDNA or gDNA derived from T cells, B-cell-depleted T cells, or PBMCs.

Germline loops: CDR1 SEHNR, CDR2 FQNEAQ (reference sequence). The V gene lost 5 bases and the J gene lost 6 bases, with 13 bases spanning the gap. The CDR3 has 13 amino acids. Seattle enrolled patients during active infection and tracked them longitudinally. As handled by the study authors: The authors estimated nucleated cell counts from reference gene primer amplification. Only in-frame clones appear in the TCRdb table, and some are missing; sequencing was by immunoSEQ multiplex PCR. From that table come the V and J calls and clone size; the DNA was used to work out D and trimming. This repertoire shows around 140,000 clones, about 89% found once; its top ten account for less than 5.5%.

The material sequenced was peripheral blood. The chain uses TRBV7-9 and TRBJ1-2; D is undetermined. The sequence was collected from a man aged 55 to 70 with COVID-19, enrolled during active disease. CDR3 loop: CASSPSGSDGYTF. CDR3 nucleotide sequence: TGTGCCAGCAGCCCGTCCGGGTCAGATGGCTACACCTTC.